This record concerns one T cell receptor (beta chain) sequence. Its specificity is not known. TCR beta cDNA libraries had unique molecular identifiers. Between roughly 0.9 and 11 million T cells gave rise to some 450,000 cDNA molecules. TCRdb reanalysed the PCR reads using MiXCR and keeps one entry per CDR3 protein. The sample lists 400,000 to 500,000 distinct CDR3 sequences, approximately 37% seen once, with 7.5% to 8.5% in the top ten. The sample belongs to a study of post-analysis software for immune sequencing data. Study overall: Included among the disease courses, which were recorded for the cohort, were relapsing-remitting, secondary progressive and progressive-relapsing multiple sclerosis. Study findings and constraints: Batch-mates among the samples co-clustered strongly by F measure. For normalized Chao1 diversity, multiple sclerosis patients scored significantly lower than controls did.

This clonotype was obtained from a girl aged 2 to 10 with multiple sclerosis. Sequences were obtained from blood.

CDR3 loop: CASSFDGTPEAFF. Written as DNA, the CDR3 is TGCGCCAGCAGCTTCGACGGGACCCCTGAAGCTTTCTTT. The chain has TRBV5-1 and TRBJ1-1, with TRBD1 as a possible D gene (5 bases). V dropped 2 bases and J dropped 6 bases, with 11 bases sitting between them. The germline CDR1 and CDR2 sequences are SGHRS and YFSETQ. The CDR3 sequence is 13 residues long.